Listed here is a single T cell receptor (beta chain). Its antigen remains unknown. The data stem from a study of early T cells in non-severe SARS-CoV-2 infection. Study information: The sequenced material was bulk RNA from unsorted whole blood, and its chains were unpaired. Points from the study as a whole: Anti-spike CD8 responses were favored in VDJdb matching, and private and CD4 specificities were missed.

The TCR library protocol attached unique molecular identifiers to the individual cDNA molecules. TCRdb re-called the 5' RACE reads with MiXCR, one entry per CDR3 protein. This table has tens of thousands of distinct CDR3 sequences, 5% to 6.5% appearing once. In germline, CDR1 is MNHNS, CDR2 SASEGT. Deletions cut 4 bases from V and 0 bases from J, with 10 bases between. The CDR3 length is 16 residues. The TCR was taken from an adult who was a healthcare worker with PCR-confirmed SARS-CoV-2 infection or an uninfected control (not recorded which). V usage is TRBV6-1 and J usage is TRBJ2-6, with D hard to call. The sequenced sample was whole blood. This CDR3 reads CASSGLGTSGANVLTF. Written as DNA, the CDR3 is TGTGCCAGCAGTGGCCTAGGTACCTCTGGGGCCAACGTCCTGACTTTC.